What follows are 26 T cell receptor beta chains derived from one specimen sequenced in a study of neoadjuvant nivolumab and ipilimumab in lung cancer. Assay: immunoSEQ multiplex PCR; the TCRdb copy retains only in-frame clones and omits some. Of under 5,500 clones detected, over 65% appear once; the ten largest clones hold roughly 3.3%. The specimen comprised normal lung tissue adjacent to the tumor, sampled after neoadjuvant nivolumab, alone or with ipilimumab, at or shortly before surgery. Source of these receptors: an adult with non-small cell lung cancer. Some clones in this sample may be carry-over from other donors' samples.

The chain is built from TRBV9 and TRBJ2-5; 7 bases align to TRBD2. Looked up from germline, CDR1 is SGDLS and CDR2 is YYNGEE. V dropped 4 bases and J dropped 4; count of bases not matched to a gene: 13. The CDR3 is 16 amino acids. The DNA of the CDR3 is TGTGCCAGCAGCCCCCGGATGGGGGGGGGTCCAGAGACCCAGTACTTC. This encodes CASSPRMGGGPETQYF.

This rearrangement joins TRBV6-4 to TRBJ2-2; D gene ambiguous. This CDR3 region has 14 residues. V lost 6 bases, J lost 5 bases, and 13 bases lay in between. The germline V gene has CDR1 MRHNA and CDR2 SNTAGT. The CDR3 protein is CASSPEMGTGELFF. In nucleotides, the CDR3 is TGTGCCAGCAGCCCGGAAATGGGAACCGGGGAGCTGTTTTTT.

V and J are TRBV15 and TRBJ1-2; TRBD1 might be the D (6 bases). The CDR3 extends over 13 amino acids. The germline V gene has CDR1 LNHNV and CDR2 YYDKDF (reference sequence). Trimming stripped 6 bases from V and 4 bases from J, with 12 bases between. For the CDR3, the DNA is TGTGCCACCAGGCAAATGGGGGCCTATGGCTACACCTTC. Translation gives CATRQMGAYGYTF. Complete variable domain (other parts from reference TRBV15 and TRBJ1-2): DAMVIQNPRYQVTQFGKPVTLSCSQTLNHNVMYWYQQKSSQAPKLLFHYYDKDFNNEADTPDNFQSRRPNTSFCFLDIRSPGLGDTAMYLCATRQMGAYGYTFGSGTRLTVV.

This chain connects TRBV2 to TRBJ2-3; D possibly uses TRBD1 or TRBD2 (5 bases each). V was shortened by 6 bases and J by 6 bases, with 19 bases between the two germline ends. The CDR3 length is 15 residues. Germline CDR1 SNHLY, CDR2 FYNNEI. CDR3: CASRSAGTRSDTQYF. The CDR3 coding sequence is TGTGCCAGCAGGAGTGCCGGGACCCGCTCGGATACGCAGTATTTT.

V gene TRBV2 combines with J gene TRBJ1-5; D possibly corresponds to TRBD1 (5 bases). Between the trimmed V and J ends, which lost 4 bases and 3 bases, there was a span of 7 bases. Germline V gene lookup returns CDR1 SNHLY and CDR2 FYNNEI. This CDR3 spans 13 amino acids. CDR3 residues: CASSGGDNQPQHF. DNA of the CDR3: TGTGCCAGCAGTGGGGGGGACAATCAGCCCCAGCATTTT.

CDR3 sequence: CASSSQGGSNQPQHF. The CDR3 DNA follows: TGTGCCAGCTCGTCACAGGGGGGGAGCAATCAGCCCCAGCATTTT. The chain has TRBV18 and TRBJ1-5, with TRBD1 matching 8 bases. The CDR3 totals 15 residues. V gave up 6 bases and J gave up 1 base; unmatched junction bases: 5. Per germline, CDR1 KGHSH and CDR2 LQKENI.

This chain joins TRBV5-5 and TRBJ2-7; 11 bases match TRBD2. J lost 0 bases, V lost 4 bases, and 6 bases had no gene match. The CDR3 loop spans 16 amino acids. Germline loops: CDR1 SGHKS, CDR2 YYEKEE (reference sequence). CDR3: CASSAPTSGSSYEQYF. The CDR3 DNA follows: TGTGCCAGCAGCGCCCCTACTAGCGGGAGCTCCTACGAGCAGTACTTC.

The chain uses TRBV5-5 and TRBJ2-3; D unclear. The V gene lost 4 bases and the J gene lost 6 bases, with 12 bases spanning the gap. The CDR3 is 13 residues long. Germline V gene sequence: CDR1 SGHKS, CDR2 YYEKEE (reference sequence). The CDR3 spells CASSRRPTDTQYF. The CDR3 DNA reads TGTGCCAGCAGCCGCCGGCCTACTGATACGCAGTATTTT.

The chain couples TRBV19 to TRBJ2-1; perhaps TRBD1 as D (5 bases). Germline CDR1 and CDR2: LNHDA and SQIVND (reference sequence). Trimming cost V 7 bases and J 7 bases, with 8 bases left between them. The CDR3 consists of 11 residues. CDR3 sequence (DNA): TGTGCCAGTACCCAGGGAAATGAGCAGTTCTTC. Translation gives CASTQGNEQFF.

This chain links TRBV4-2 with TRBJ2-7; 7 bases align to TRBD2. CDR3 length: 13 residues. V dropped 0 bases and J dropped 4; count of bases not matched to a gene: 0. Germline V lookup: CDR1 LGHNA, CDR2 YNFKEQ. The CDR3 bases are TGTGCCAGCAGCCAAGAGGGAGGGTACGAGCAGTACTTC. It encodes CASSQEGGYEQYF.

In its sample, this clone was seen a few times. Other DNA sequences in the same sample also yield this CDR3. The chain employs TRBV19 and TRBJ1-1; D unclear. The V end was cut by 5 bases, the J end by 4 bases, with 14 bases between. The germline CDR1 and CDR2 sequences are LNHDA and SQIVND (reference sequence). This CDR3 comprises 14 residues. The CDR3 loop is CASSPGQGSTEAFF. CDR3 bases: TGTGCCAGTAGTCCTGGTCAAGGTAGCACTGAAGCTTTCTTT.

The J gene is TRBJ1-1, the V gene TRBV5-1, with a weak D call TRBD1 (5 bases). Germline V gives CDR1 SGHRS, CDR2 YFSETQ. The V end lost 4 bases, the J end lost 4 bases, and 17 bases lay between the germline ends. The CDR3 totals 15 residues. CDR3 loop: CASSPGTWEGTEAFF. CDR3 in DNA: TGCGCCAGCAGCCCTGGGACTTGGGAGGGCACTGAAGCTTTCTTT.

The chain joins TRBV19 to TRBJ2-2; no reliable D call. Trimming removed 3 bases from V and 1 base from J, with 6 bases in between. The CDR3 contains 14 residues. Germline lookup yields CDR1 LNHDA and CDR2 SQIVND (reference sequence). The CDR3, as DNA: TGTGCCAGTAGTATTTCGGGGAACACCGGGGAGCTGTTTTTT. Translating it yields CASSISGNTGELFF.

The chain has TRBV18 and TRBJ2-7, with 9 bases matching TRBD1. Germline assignment: CDR1 KGHSH and CDR2 LQKENI. V lost 2 bases, J lost 2 bases, and 7 bases stayed unmatched. This CDR3 comprises 16 residues. The CDR3 loop reads CASSPSQGAKTYEQYF. In nucleotides, the CDR3 is TGTGCCAGCTCACCATCACAGGGGGCGAAAACCTACGAGCAGTACTTC.

The CDR3: CASSPQTPAGEQYF. The CDR3 bases are TGTGCCAGCTCACCACAGACTCCCGCGGGCGAGCAGTACTTC. The V call is TRBV18, the J call TRBJ2-7, with D possibly TRBD2 on 5 matching bases. The CDR3 is made up of 14 amino acids. Trimming stripped 1 base from V and 6 bases from J, with 13 bases between. The germline gives CDR1 KGHSH, CDR2 LQKENI.

This rearrangement joins TRBV5-1 to TRBJ1-1; 11 nucleotides match TRBD1. Per the germline V gene, CDR1 is SGHRS and CDR2 is YFSETQ. The length of the CDR3 is 17 residues. The trim removed 4 bases at V and 6 bases at J, leaving 14 bases unmatched. This CDR3 reads CASSRGTGTGGRAEAFF. CDR3 DNA sequence: TGCGCCAGCAGCCGGGGGACCGGGACAGGGGGGCGCGCTGAAGCTTTCTTT.

This clone has more than one count but fewer than ten. The chain is built from TRBV6-1 and TRBJ1-1, with D uncertain. The CDR3 consists of 13 residues. V was pared by 5 bases and J by 4 bases, with 11 bases between. Per germline, CDR1 MNHNS and CDR2 SASEGT. CDR3 amino acids: CASSTRAATEAFF. DNA of the CDR3: TGTGCCAGCAGTACTCGGGCAGCCACTGAAGCTTTCTTT.

This clone is a singleton in its sample. The chain has TRBV5-4 and TRBJ2-2; a possible D gene is TRBD2 (5 bases). Trimming took 0 bases from V and 4 from J, leaving 13 bases between them. Looked up from germline, CDR1 is SGHNT and CDR2 is YYREEE (reference sequence). The CDR3 runs 16 residues. The CDR3 reads CASSLASHGSTGELFF. The DNA of the CDR3 is TGTGCCAGCAGCTTGGCCTCGCATGGGAGCACCGGGGAGCTGTTTTTT.

The V gene is TRBV4-3, the J gene TRBJ1-2, with a tentative D call TRBD1 (6 bases). Trimming took 0 bases from V and 2 from J, leaving 7 bases between them. CDR1 is LGHNA, CDR2 YSLEER, per germline. The CDR3 runs 14 residues. The CDR3: CASSQEQGNYGYTF. Written as DNA, the CDR3 is TGCGCCAGCAGCCAAGAACAGGGCAACTATGGCTACACCTTC.

The rearrangement links TRBV4-1 to TRBJ1-2; no definite D call. Germline CDR1 is MGHRA and CDR2 is YSYEKL. The V end lost 1 base, the J end lost 0 bases, and 9 bases lay between the germline ends. This CDR3 has 15 amino acids. Here the CDR3 DNA reads TGCGCCAGCAGCCAAGTACCAGCGTCTAACTATGGCTACACCTTC. Amino acids: CASSQVPASNYGYTF.

The V call is TRBV5-4, the J call TRBJ2-2; D uncertain. The CDR3 length is 13 residues. V was trimmed by 4 bases and J by 4 bases, leaving 8 bases between them. The germline V gene encodes CDR1 SGHNT and CDR2 YYREEE (reference sequence). In DNA form, the CDR3 reads TGTGCCAGCAGCATGACGCCCACCGGGGAGCTGTTTTTT. It translates to CASSMTPTGELFF.

The DNA for the CDR3 is TGTGCCAGCCCCCCGGGCAACATGAACACTGAAGCTTTCTTT. Translated: CASPPGNMNTEAFF. This chain links TRBV6-1 with TRBJ1-1; D remains ambiguous. The CDR3 is 14 amino acids. Germline CDR1 reads MNHNS; CDR2 reads SASEGT. Between the trimmed V and J ends, which lost 8 bases and 0 bases, there was a span of 13 bases.

J is TRBJ2-5 and V is TRBV5-8; D might be TRBD2 (5 bases). The CDR3 contains 15 residues. The germline gives CDR1 SGHTS, CDR2 YDEGEE. The V end lost 6 bases, the J end lost 4 bases, and 19 bases lay between the germline ends. The CDR3 coding sequence is TGTGCCAGCAAAGCTTGGGGAGAGGGCCGAGAGACCCAGTACTTC. Protein product: CASKAWGEGRETQYF.

The chain has TRBV11-2 and TRBJ1-1; D not resolved. Between the trimmed V and J ends, which lost 2 bases and 1 base, there was a span of 5 bases. Germline CDR1 SGHAT, CDR2 FQNNGV. This CDR3 contains 13 residues. The CDR3 region has the DNA TGTGCCAGCAGCTTACAGGAGAACACTGAAGCTTTCTTT. This translates into CASSLQENTEAFF.

The chain joins TRBV29-1 to TRBJ2-7; 11 nucleotides align to TRBD2. In germline, CDR1 is SQVTM, CDR2 ANQGSEA. The CDR3 extends over 15 amino acids. V lost 5 bases, J lost 6 bases, and 12 bases stayed unmatched. The CDR3 coding sequence is TGCAGCGTTAGACCTACACTAGCGGGAGTAAGCGAGCAGTACTTC. Protein product: CSVRPTLAGVSEQYF.

This clone was counted once. The J gene is TRBJ2-7, the V gene TRBV5-6, with a possible D match to TRBD2 (6 bases). There are 14 residues in the CDR3. Germline V gene sequence: CDR1 SGHDT, CDR2 YYEEEE. Trimming pared 5 bases from V and 0 bases from J, leaving 12 bases between. The CDR3 loop reads CASSRGKASYEQYF. In DNA, the CDR3 is TGTGCCAGCAGTCGCGGGAAAGCCTCCTACGAGCAGTACTTC.